The 9 T cell receptor beta chains below come from one sample, sequenced in a study of T cell changes during pregnancy in multiple sclerosis. Sequencing was performed with immunoSEQ multiplex PCR; in TCRdb, only in-frame clones are kept and a portion is missing. The sample records around 64,000 clones, about 94% being singletons. Sample: CD8+ T cells from peripheral blood mononuclear cells, taken in the third trimester of pregnancy. All receptors come from a female donor with multiple sclerosis, enrolled in a pregnancy study.

The chain combines TRBV29-1 with TRBJ2-2, with TRBD1 identical over 7 bases. The germline V gene has CDR1 SQVTM and CDR2 ANQGSEA. The CDR3 runs 15 residues. With 1 base clipped from V and 3 bases from J, the junction kept 5 bases outside the gene matches. The DNA of the CDR3 is TGCAGCGTTGAAGTTTATGGACAGGACACCGGGGAGCTGTTTTTT. Protein product: CSVEVYGQDTGELFF.

The V gene is TRBV4-1, the J gene TRBJ1-1; 11 nucleotides match TRBD1. The ends lost 4 bases at V and 3 bases at J; junction bases unmatched: 1. From germline, CDR1 is MGHRA and CDR2 YSYEKL. This CDR3 contains 14 residues. In DNA form, the CDR3 reads TGCGCCAGCAGCCTGGGACAGGGGGACACTGAAGCTTTCTTT. It translates to CASSLGQGDTEAFF.

The chain is built from TRBV28 and TRBJ2-2; 9 nucleotides line up with TRBD2. Germline V lookup: CDR1 MDHEN, CDR2 SYDVKM. After removal of 4 bases from V and 3 bases from J, the junction contained 9 bases not matched to a gene. CDR3 length: 17 amino acids. The CDR3 loop reads CASSYHQREADTGELFF. The CDR3 DNA sequence: TGTGCCAGCAGTTATCACCAGCGGGAGGCGGACACCGGGGAGCTGTTTTTT.

Within the sample, this clone is medium-sized. The CDR3 sequence: CASSQTRTDYNEQFF. CDR3 DNA: TGTGCCAGCAGCCAAACAAGAACAGATTACAATGAGCAGTTCTTC. This chain connects TRBV4-2 to TRBJ2-1; D ambiguous. Trimming removed 2 bases from V and 4 bases from J, with 12 bases in between. CDR1 LGHNA and CDR2 YNFKEQ come from the germline V gene. The CDR3 is 15 amino acids.

V is TRBV19 and J is TRBJ1-1; D remains ambiguous. V shed 7 bases and J shed 4 bases, with 7 bases lying between them. Germline loops: CDR1 LNHDA, CDR2 SQIVND (reference sequence). CDR3 length equals 11 residues. The CDR3 reads CASTPGTEAFF. DNA of the CDR3: TGTGCCAGTACTCCGGGCACTGAAGCTTTCTTT.

The chain is built from TRBV25-1 and TRBJ2-1, with 8 bases fitting TRBD1. The V gene's germline CDR1 is MGHDK and CDR2 SYGVNS. The J segment lost 2 bases and the V segment lost 8 bases, leaving 2 bases of the junction unmatched. CDR3 length equals 13 residues. The CDR3 DNA reads as TGTGCCAGCTTGGGACAGGCCTACAATGAGCAGTTCTTC. Protein product: CASLGQAYNEQFF.

The chain joins TRBV30 to TRBJ2-3; 8 bases are a match to TRBD2. J gave up 2 bases and V 3 bases, and 4 bases lay outside the gene matches. Germline assignment: CDR1 GTSNPN and CDR2 SVGIG (reference sequence). The CDR3 extends over 14 amino acids. The CDR3 sequence: CAWRRLATTDTQYF. CDR3 coding DNA: TGTGCCTGGAGAAGACTAGCGACCACAGATACGCAGTATTTT.

The genes are TRBV30 and TRBJ2-5; 8 positions match TRBD1. CDR1 GTSNPN and CDR2 SVGIG come from the germline V gene (reference sequence). The trim removed 5 bases at V and 5 bases at J, leaving 4 bases unmatched. There are 12 residues in the CDR3. The CDR3 DNA sequence: TGTGCCTGGGGGACAGGTGGGGAGACCCAGTACTTC. This sequence encodes CAWGTGGETQYF.

The chain combines TRBV27 with TRBJ2-7, with D perhaps matching TRBD2 (5 bases). The CDR3 is made up of 15 amino acids. Germline CDR1 MNHEY, CDR2 SMNVEV (reference sequence). V lost 5 bases to trimming and J lost 1 base, with 15 bases between them. For the CDR3, the DNA is TGTGCCAGCAGTCCGGGATTGACACCTTCCTACGAGCAGTACTTC. It encodes CASSPGLTPSYEQYF.